Sequencing of this T cell receptor beta chain was carried out in a study of human T cells and chemical hapten exposure (dated by TCRdb to the early 2020s). Looking at the study overall: For sensitization, 2% DPC in acetone was applied to a 2 cm by 2 cm area of upper inner arm skin. Patients additionally received weekly therapeutic DPC doses to the scalp throughout the roughly 24-week study period. Patch testing was done on the upper back using Finn chambers containing 0.01% DPC, and results were scored after 6 days according to International Contact Dermatitis Research Group standards. Alopecia areata with under or over 50% scalp involvement, alopecia totalis and alopecia universalis were represented in the patient cohort, which was mostly female. Libraries were pooled for sequencing, and per-sample TCR yields varied mainly because of small differences in library volumes within the pool. This study followed changes in the peripheral blood TCR repertoire in vivo during primary and secondary sensitization of alopecia patients to the hapten diphenylcyclopropenone (DPC). Patient blood was sampled pre-sensitization (week 0) and at 2, 6 and about 24 weeks after DPC sensitization. Around 30 alopecia patients provided blood for TCR sequencing at one to four time points (pre-sensitization, 2, 6 and 24 weeks). Overall study results and their limits: Because every patient had alopecia, a presumed autoimmune disease, the patients' immune response might differ from that of healthy individuals. After repeated subsampling, changes were observed in the strength of the expansion versus patch-test correlation and in the threshold at which the correlation became significant. Patch test score was positively correlated with the number of PT1 expanded TCRs, with significance at thresholds 8, 16 and 32 but not at 4. Compared with pre-sensitization or healthy control sets, expanded TCRs formed significantly more large CDR3 similarity clusters, which is consistent with antigen-driven responses. The number of TCRs above 1 in 1000 frequency did not change with DPC sensitization; there was no evidence of global repertoire structure alterations.

CDR1 and CDR2 (MDHEN, SYDVKM) derive from the germline V gene. Trimming at the junction amounts to 2 bases on V and 10 bases on J, and the germline ends lie 15 bases apart. From the cysteine through the phenylalanine, the CDR3 covers 13 amino acids. The only DNA kept is the CDR3, 39 bases in frame from the first base. Library prep was done by RACE. For sequencing, a NextSeq 500 was employed. During library preparation, unique molecular identifiers were attached to individual cDNA molecules so that TCRs could be counted in a quantitative, reproducible way. From each blood RNA sample, both TCR alpha and TCR beta chains were sequenced. Concerning the study's data processing: A median of roughly 99,000 TCRs per sample was observed, with a range of about 20,000 to 700,000. The Decombinator software suite was used to annotate the V, J and CDR3 of the TCR reads. For PS versus PT1 abundance plots, all samples were subsampled to the same number of TCRs (28,000). Expanded TCRs were defined as absent before sensitization and observed at least eight times at the 2-week time point. The public reads were reanalyzed by TCRdb: fastp trimming at Q25, MiXCR alignment, in-frame beta chains only. Rows merge per CDR3 protein into single entries with the most common DNA and genes. TCRdb's processing, not the authors' own work, is the source of the V and J calls. Recorded for this sample are some 81,000 distinct CDR3 sequences; roughly 11% of them occurred a single time. About 1.4% of the sample is in the top ten clones.

This sample's time point label indicates: patch test 2, 6 weeks after DPC sensitization. Reading the label with the study, this specimen's treatment or condition is: therapeutic diphenylcyclopropenone sensitization with weekly scalp DPC. At each patch-test visit, blood was drawn before the patch test was applied. Patients were eligible if aged 18 to 70, diagnosed with alopecia and judged suitable for DPC therapy, and pregnant patients were excluded. Unfractionated whole blood was collected in Tempus Blood RNA tubes, and total RNA was extracted from that blood. On this clonotype itself: Its antigen is unknown. No much larger clonotype is one base removed from it; base qualities were not supplied.

The receptor was derived from a man between 18 and 35 years old with alopecia areata. Some clones in this sample may be carry-over from other donors' samples. The chain links TRBV28 with TRBJ2-7; the D gene could be either TRBD1 or TRBD2, each agreeing at 5 bases. Sequencing was performed on whole blood, taken in connection with sensitization to the hapten diphenylcyclopropenone (DPC). The CDR3 here reads CASSLPPLRDQYF. The nucleotides are TGTGCCAGCAGTTTACCTCCCCTCCGGGACCAGTACTTC.